This is a list of T cell receptor beta chains from one sample in a study of CD8 T cells in Susac syndrome. TCRdb independently ran MiXCR on the immunoSEQ multiplex PCR reads; one entry per CDR3 protein. The repertoire holds 110,000 or so distinct CDR3 sequences, with 93% as singletons. The sample taken for sequencing was CD4+ T cells from PBMCs. Receptor source: a human donor with multiple sclerosis. The conserved cysteine and the conserved F or W are not part of the CDR3 here. Each record gives: J gene, V gene, D gene, CDR3 protein. A D gene is named only where the DNA matches it firmly.

j_call: TRBJ1-2; v_call: TRBV3-1; d_call: -; cdr3_aa: ASSQGPDGGNYGYT
j_call: TRBJ1-2; v_call: TRBV6-6; d_call: -; cdr3_aa: ASSTYGYT
j_call: TRBJ1-1; v_call: TRBV6-5; d_call: -; cdr3_aa: ASSYSGGNTEAF
j_call: TRBJ1-2; v_call: TRBV10-2; d_call: TRBD1; cdr3_aa: ASRGTGYTYGYT
j_call: TRBJ2-5; v_call: TRBV2; d_call: -; cdr3_aa: ASRARETDQETQY
j_call: TRBJ1-3; v_call: TRBV11-3; d_call: -; cdr3_aa: ASSLTGFGNTIY
j_call: TRBJ1-1; v_call: TRBV29-1; d_call: TRBD1; cdr3_aa: SFQGGRDTEAF
j_call: TRBJ2-2; v_call: TRBV25-1; d_call: -; cdr3_aa: ASRGPGRGNTGELF
j_call: TRBJ1-6; v_call: TRBV30; d_call: -; cdr3_aa: AEQSDYNSPLH
j_call: TRBJ2-5; v_call: TRBV5-4; d_call: -; cdr3_aa: ASSLDQETQY
j_call: TRBJ1-2; v_call: TRBV12-3/TRBV12-4; d_call: TRBD1; cdr3_aa: ASRGQGVLYGYT
j_call: TRBJ1-2; v_call: TRBV18; d_call: -; cdr3_aa: ASSPDPVGGYT
j_call: TRBJ2-5; v_call: TRBV28; d_call: TRBD2; cdr3_aa: ASSPGTSVQTQY
j_call: TRBJ1-2; v_call: TRBV29-1; d_call: TRBD1; cdr3_aa: SAAPDRYYGYT
j_call: TRBJ1-5; v_call: TRBV6-5; d_call: -; cdr3_aa: ASSYRGAGNQPQH
j_call: TRBJ1-1; v_call: TRBV9; d_call: -; cdr3_aa: ASSVPREGVV
j_call: TRBJ1-1; v_call: TRBV13; d_call: -; cdr3_aa: ASSLWNTEAF
j_call: TRBJ2-3; v_call: TRBV7-9; d_call: -; cdr3_aa: ASTTPGDTQY
j_call: TRBJ1-2; v_call: TRBV4-2; d_call: -; cdr3_aa: ASSQAGQNGYGYT
j_call: TRBJ2-5; v_call: TRBV7-2; d_call: TRBD2; cdr3_aa: ASSPQRGRQETQY
j_call: TRBJ1-5; v_call: TRBV5-1; d_call: TRBD1; cdr3_aa: ASSLGQGRGEPQH
j_call: TRBJ1-3; v_call: TRBV7-2; d_call: -; cdr3_aa: ASSFSGNTIY
j_call: TRBJ1-5; v_call: TRBV29-1; d_call: -; cdr3_aa: SAQTQGGQPQH
j_call: TRBJ2-7; v_call: TRBV19; d_call: -; cdr3_aa: ASSMVGRRGAYKQY
j_call: TRBJ2-7; v_call: TRBV5-1; d_call: -; cdr3_aa: ASSLALLGTLEEQY
j_call: TRBJ1-6; v_call: TRBV2; d_call: TRBD1; cdr3_aa: ASGQGTSSYNSPLH
j_call: TRBJ2-3; v_call: TRBV5-1; d_call: -; cdr3_aa: ASSWDASSDTQY
j_call: TRBJ1-4; v_call: TRBV15; d_call: -; cdr3_aa: ATSRSRNYEKLF
j_call: TRBJ2-2; v_call: TRBV6-1; d_call: TRBD2; cdr3_aa: ASLTSGGAYTGELF
j_call: TRBJ1-2; v_call: TRBV5-1; d_call: -; cdr3_aa: ASSFRLASGGYT
j_call: TRBJ2-2; v_call: TRBV2; d_call: -; cdr3_aa: ASRAGPGYTGELF
j_call: TRBJ1-2; v_call: TRBV30; d_call: -; cdr3_aa: AWRDSLTGYT
j_call: TRBJ2-5; v_call: TRBV2; d_call: TRBD1; cdr3_aa: ASRIGGRETQY
j_call: TRBJ1-4; v_call: TRBV20-1; d_call: -; cdr3_aa: SASKDQGETNEKLF
j_call: TRBJ2-7; v_call: TRBV15; d_call: TRBD1; cdr3_aa: ATRWDSLEQY
j_call: TRBJ1-2; v_call: TRBV10-3; d_call: -; cdr3_aa: AITPGGLPGANYGYT